A selection of T cell receptor beta chains follows, all from one sample in a study of control samples from healthy donors and cancer patients. Only in-frame clones appear in the TCRdb table, and some are missing; sequencing was by immunoSEQ multiplex PCR. This repertoire shows about 180,000 clones, under 95% found once; its top ten account for approximately 1.4%. Sequenced sample: blood. These receptors came from a woman younger than 35 in good health. The CDR3 runs from the conserved cysteine through the conserved F or W. Each record gives: D gene, clone size, V gene, J gene, CDR3 protein, CDR3 DNA. The D gene is left open where the match is weak. Expanded clones get a size class; other rows say once, few or many, or leave the size out.

d_call: .; clone_size: .; v_call: TRBV21-1; j_call: TRBJ1-4; cdr3_aa: CASSKALGPTTNEKLFF; cdr3_nt: TGTGCCAGCAGCAAAGCGCTAGGGCCTACAACTAATGAAAAACTGTTTTTT
d_call: .; clone_size: .; v_call: TRBV5-4; j_call: TRBJ2-5; cdr3_aa: CASSPVPGQETQYF; cdr3_nt: TGTGCCAGCAGCCCGGTCCCCGGGCAAGAGACCCAGTACTTC
d_call: .; clone_size: .; v_call: TRBV6-2/TRBV6-3; j_call: TRBJ2-2; cdr3_aa: CASSRLQVADTGELFF; cdr3_nt: TGTGCCAGCAGCCGTCTCCAGGTTGCGGACACCGGGGAGCTGTTTTTT
d_call: .; clone_size: .; v_call: TRBV19; j_call: TRBJ2-5; cdr3_aa: CASKGRGETQYF; cdr3_nt: TGTGCCAGTAAGGGCAGAGGAGAGACCCAGTACTTC
d_call: .; clone_size: .; v_call: TRBV28; j_call: TRBJ2-7; cdr3_aa: CASSFNYEQYF; cdr3_nt: TGTGCCAGCAGTTTTAACTACGAGCAGTACTTC
d_call: .; clone_size: .; v_call: TRBV18; j_call: TRBJ1-1; cdr3_aa: CASSPFKQPEAFF; cdr3_nt: TGTGCCAGCTCACCATTCAAACAACCTGAAGCTTTCTTT
d_call: TRBD2; clone_size: .; v_call: TRBV28; j_call: TRBJ2-3; cdr3_aa: CASSLHSRAGGPRPATTDTQYF; cdr3_nt: TGTGCCAGCAGTTTGCATTCGCGCGCGGGAGGTCCAAGACCGGCAACCACAGATACGCAGTATTTT
d_call: .; clone_size: .; v_call: TRBV3-1/TRBV3-2; j_call: TRBJ2-5; cdr3_aa: CASSHSGGQETQYF; cdr3_nt: TGTGCCAGCAGCCACAGTGGTGGACAAGAGACCCAGTACTTC
d_call: TRBD2; clone_size: .; v_call: TRBV7-2; j_call: TRBJ2-5; cdr3_aa: CASSLIAGVQETQYF; cdr3_nt: TGTGCCAGCAGCTTAATCGCGGGAGTTCAAGAGACCCAGTACTTC
d_call: .; clone_size: .; v_call: TRBV5-6; j_call: TRBJ1-2; cdr3_aa: CASSNTEGYGYTF; cdr3_nt: TGTGCCAGCAGCAATACAGAGGGCTATGGCTACACCTTC
d_call: .; clone_size: .; v_call: TRBV5-4; j_call: TRBJ2-5; cdr3_aa: CASSSPETGQETQYF; cdr3_nt: TGTGCCAGCAGCTCCCCTGAGACTGGCCAAGAGACCCAGTACTTC
d_call: .; clone_size: once; v_call: TRBV4-2; j_call: TRBJ1-5; cdr3_aa: CASSQEHLSNQPQHF; cdr3_nt: TGTGCCAGCAGCCAAGAACATCTTAGCAATCAGCCCCAGCATTTT
d_call: .; clone_size: .; v_call: TRBV5-1; j_call: TRBJ1-5; cdr3_aa: CASSLALQVHHSNQPQHF; cdr3_nt: TGCGCCAGCAGCTTGGCCTTACAGGTCCATCATAGCAATCAGCCCCAGCATTTT
d_call: .; clone_size: .; v_call: TRBV7-8; j_call: TRBJ1-2; cdr3_aa: CASSQSPGRSNYGYTF; cdr3_nt: TGTGCCAGCAGCCAATCCCCTGGTAGGAGTAACTATGGCTACACCTTC
d_call: .; clone_size: .; v_call: TRBV20-1; j_call: TRBJ2-2; cdr3_aa: CSASSSGNTGELFF; cdr3_nt: TGCAGTGCTAGTTCCAGCGGAAACACCGGGGAGCTGTTTTTT
d_call: .; clone_size: .; v_call: TRBV18; j_call: TRBJ1-3; cdr3_aa: CASSSGGPGSGNTIYF; cdr3_nt: TGTGCCAGCTCATCAGGCGGGCCCGGCTCTGGAAACACCATATATTTT
d_call: .; clone_size: .; v_call: TRBV6-5; j_call: TRBJ2-5; cdr3_aa: CASRTRARETQYF; cdr3_nt: TGTGCCAGCAGGACCAGAGCTAGAGAGACCCAGTACTTC
d_call: .; clone_size: .; v_call: TRBV15; j_call: TRBJ1-1; cdr3_aa: CATGGYTEAFF; cdr3_nt: TGTGCCACCGGGGGGTACACTGAAGCTTTCTTT
d_call: .; clone_size: .; v_call: TRBV10-3; j_call: TRBJ1-1; cdr3_aa: CAISEPDRSTEAFF; cdr3_nt: TGTGCCATCAGTGAGCCGGACAGAAGCACTGAAGCTTTCTTT
d_call: .; clone_size: .; v_call: TRBV6-5; j_call: TRBJ1-1; cdr3_aa: CASSYGSRTEAFF; cdr3_nt: TGTGCCAGCAGTTACGGGTCGAGGACTGAAGCTTTCTTT
d_call: .; clone_size: once; v_call: TRBV6-5; j_call: TRBJ2-3; cdr3_aa: CASTIKGGSADTQYF; cdr3_nt: TGTGCCAGCACCATAAAGGGGGGATCTGCAGATACGCAGTATTTT
d_call: .; clone_size: .; v_call: TRBV28; j_call: TRBJ2-5; cdr3_aa: CASSLFDSQETQYF; cdr3_nt: TGTGCCAGCAGTTTATTTGACAGCCAAGAGACCCAGTACTTC
d_call: .; clone_size: .; v_call: TRBV3-1/TRBV3-2; j_call: TRBJ1-6; cdr3_aa: CASSQENSPLHF; cdr3_nt: TGTGCCAGCAGCCAAGAAAATTCACCCCTCCACTTT
d_call: TRBD1; clone_size: .; v_call: TRBV7-9; j_call: TRBJ1-1; cdr3_aa: CASSLALVRTGSGEAFF; cdr3_nt: TGTGCCAGCAGCTTAGCTTTGGTCCGGACAGGGTCGGGTGAAGCTTTCTTT
d_call: .; clone_size: .; v_call: TRBV19; j_call: TRBJ2-3; cdr3_aa: CASSARGGRFSSTDTQYF; cdr3_nt: TGTGCCAGTAGTGCGAGGGGCGGTCGGTTTTCTAGCACAGATACGCAGTATTTT
d_call: .; clone_size: once; v_call: TRBV19; j_call: TRBJ1-6; cdr3_aa: CASSMIGNSPLHF; cdr3_nt: TGTGCCAGTAGTATGATTGGGAATTCACCCCTCCACTTT
d_call: .; clone_size: once; v_call: TRBV10-3; j_call: TRBJ2-2; cdr3_aa: CAISTASPAGELFF; cdr3_nt: TGTGCCATCAGTACGGCTAGCCCCGCCGGGGAGCTGTTTTTT